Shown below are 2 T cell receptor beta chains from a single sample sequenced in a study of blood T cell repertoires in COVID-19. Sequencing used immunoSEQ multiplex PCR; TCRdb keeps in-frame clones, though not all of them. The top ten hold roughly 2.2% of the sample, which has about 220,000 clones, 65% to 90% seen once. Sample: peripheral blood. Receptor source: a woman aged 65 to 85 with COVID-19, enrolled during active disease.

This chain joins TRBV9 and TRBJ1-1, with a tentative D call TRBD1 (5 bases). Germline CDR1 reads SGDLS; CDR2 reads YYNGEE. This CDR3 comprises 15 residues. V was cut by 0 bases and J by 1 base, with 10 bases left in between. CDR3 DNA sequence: TGTGCCAGCAGCGTAGGGGGAGGGGAGAACACTGAAGCTTTCTTT. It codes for CASSVGGGENTEAFF.

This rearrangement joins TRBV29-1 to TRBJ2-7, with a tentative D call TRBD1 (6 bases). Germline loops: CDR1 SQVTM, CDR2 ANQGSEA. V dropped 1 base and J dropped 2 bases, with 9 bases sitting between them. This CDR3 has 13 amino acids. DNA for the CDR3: TGCAGCGTTGAAGTGGGACACACCTACGAGCAGTACTTC. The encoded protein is CSVEVGHTYEQYF.